This T cell receptor (beta chain) was retrieved from a study of graft-versus-host responses after intestinal transplantation. Across the study: Those transplanted obtained multivisceral, liver-intestinal, or isolated intestinal grafts. Tacrolimus plus steroids were given to all recipients for 2 to 4 years, preceded by anti-thymocyte globulin induction. Study-wide points: In recipient marrow, GvH clones were found, and some appeared first in ileum or blood.

Assay used: immunoSEQ multiplex PCR; TCRdb lists only in-frame clones, some missing. The data contain under 95,000 clones, about nine tenths of them seen just once; the ten biggest clones take up approximately 0.28%. The germline CDR1 and CDR2 sequences are SGHAT and FQNNGV. V dropped 0 bases and J dropped 2 bases, with 3 bases sitting between them. This CDR3 is 13 amino acids long. Points on this clone: Its antigen is still unknown.

The clonotype was recovered from a human donor who was the organ donor for an intestinal transplant. The specimen was unstimulated CD4+ T cells sorted from spleen or lymph node cells, collected before transplant. V is TRBV11-2 and J is TRBJ2-3; no reliable D call. CDR3 residues: CASSLDYTDTQYF. For the CDR3, the DNA is TGTGCCAGCAGCTTAGACTACACAGATACGCAGTATTTT. The entire variable domain, with the rest obtained from reference TRBV11-2 and TRBJ2-3, is as follows: EAGVAQSPRYKIIEKRQSVAFWCNPISGHATLYWYQQILGQGPKLLIQFQNNGVVDDSQLPKDRFSAERLKGVDSTLKIQPAKLEDSAVYLCASSLDYTDTQYFGPGTRLTVL.